What follows are 28 T cell receptor beta chains derived from one specimen sequenced in a study of human T cells and chemical hapten exposure (dated by TCRdb to about 2021). Library prep was done by RACE. TCRdb records NextSeq 500 as the sequencer. TCRdb applied fastp at Q25 and MiXCR to the public reads, then kept only in-frame beta chains. All rows with the same CDR3 protein become a single entry with the most common DNA and genes. This sample holds roughly 120,000 distinct CDR3 sequences; 9.2% were observed only once. The top ten hold around 3% of the sample. The time point label of this sample denotes: patch test 2, 6 weeks after DPC sensitization. Per the publication, the treatment or condition label means: therapeutic diphenylcyclopropenone sensitization with weekly scalp DPC. The source material was whole blood, sampled in connection with sensitization to the hapten diphenylcyclopropenone (DPC). The receptors were gathered from a woman aged 40 to 50 with alopecia areata. Some clones in this sample may be carry-over from other donors' samples.

This clonotype was seen repeatedly, ten times or more. This chain joins TRBV2 and TRBJ1-5; D call uncertain. The germline gives CDR1 SNHLY, CDR2 FYNNEI. Trimming left V 9 bases short and J 0 bases short, with 12 bases between. The CDR3 length is 14 residues. In DNA, the CDR3 is TGTGCCAGTACTTTCGGGCATAGCAATCAGCCCCAGCATTTT. Translation gives CASTFGHSNQPQHF.

In its sample, this clonotype was seen many times. This chain joins TRBV5-5 and TRBJ2-1; TRBD2 might be the D (5 bases). The CDR3 is 18 amino acids. Germline values: CDR1 SGHKS, CDR2 YYEKEE (reference sequence). Trimming left V 0 bases short and J 0 bases short, with 16 bases between. CDR3 loop: CASSLVLTGTSSYNEQFF. CDR3 DNA: TGTGCCAGCAGCTTGGTTTTAACGGGAACGAGCTCCTACAATGAGCAGTTCTTC.

This clonotype was counted at least ten times. The chain couples TRBV12-3 or TRBV12-4 to TRBJ1-5; tentative D call: TRBD1 (6 bases). Trimming took 8 bases from V and 5 from J, leaving 16 bases between them. The CDR3 has 14 residues. The CDR3 sequence is CASSSGTLYQPQHF. CDR3 sequence (DNA): TGTGCCAGCTCCTCAGGGACACTGTATCAGCCCCAGCATTTT.

This clonotype came up a few times. The chain is built from TRBV29-1 and TRBJ2-3, with 11 bases identical to TRBD2. V lost 6 bases to trimming and J lost 7 bases; unmatched junction nucleotides: 9. The CDR3 extends over 14 amino acids. Germline V lookup: CDR1 SQVTM, CDR2 ANQGSEA. The DNA of the CDR3 is TGCAGCGTCGCTCTTAGCGGGGGGGCCCATACGCAGTATTTT. Translating gives CSVALSGGAHTQYF.

This clonotype appeared many times. The CDR3 here is CASSLSKAIRYGYTF. As DNA, the CDR3 is TGTGCCAGCAGCCTAAGCAAAGCAATCCGTTATGGCTACACCTTC. The genes are TRBV5-6 and TRBJ1-2; D remains unclear. The CDR3 runs 15 residues. Trimming took 4 bases from V and 5 from J, leaving 18 bases between them. In germline, CDR1 is SGHDT, CDR2 YYEEEE.

The V and J genes are TRBV29-1 and TRBJ2-1, with D uncertain. CDR3 length: 13 residues. Germline loops: CDR1 SQVTM, CDR2 ANQGSEA. V lost 7 bases to trimming and J lost 0 bases, with 10 bases between them. For the CDR3, the DNA is TGCAGCGCCGTGGCCTTCTCCTACAATGAGCAGTTCTTC. Amino acid sequence: CSAVAFSYNEQFF.

This clonotype was detected ten times or more. The genes are TRBV4-3 and TRBJ2-7; a weak D match, TRBD1 (5 bases). Between the trimmed V and J ends, which lost 0 bases and 1 base, there was a span of 10 bases. This CDR3 spans 15 amino acids. CDR1 is LGHNA and CDR2 is YSLEER in the germline V gene. The CDR3 DNA follows: TGCGCCAGCAGCCAAGACCAGACAGCGTCCTACGAGCAGTACTTC. Encoded protein: CASSQDQTASYEQYF.

The chain couples TRBV3-1 to TRBJ1-2, with D tentatively TRBD1 (5 bases). Trimming cost V 0 bases and J 5 bases, with 10 bases left between them. Per the germline V gene, CDR1 is LGHDT and CDR2 is YNNKEL (reference sequence). The length of the CDR3 is 14 residues. The CDR3 DNA reads as TGTGCCAGCAGCCAAGAGGTGACAGAGTATGGCTACACCTTC. Protein sequence: CASSQEVTEYGYTF.

This clonotype has ten or more counts. The J gene is TRBJ2-7, the V gene TRBV14, with 7 bases aligning to TRBD1. V was pared by 3 bases and J by 2 bases, with 7 bases of the junction left unmatched. The CDR3 contains 15 residues. Germline values: CDR1 SGHDN, CDR2 FVKESK. The CDR3 DNA reads as TGTGCCAGCAGCCACAAGCCGGGACAGCCCTACGAGCAGTACTTC. Translating gives CASSHKPGQPYEQYF.

The table lists this clonotype with a few counts. The V and J genes are TRBV12-3 or TRBV12-4 and TRBJ2-1, with D possibly matching TRBD2 (7 bases). The CDR3 spans 18 residues. The V end was cut by 6 bases, the J end by 2 bases, with 23 bases between. CDR3 sequence reads: CASSPTGGGALPYNEQFF. CDR3 in DNA: TGTGCCAGCAGCCCCACCGGAGGGGGGGCCTTGCCCTACAATGAGCAGTTCTTC.

This clonotype was recorded at least ten times. The rearrangement uses TRBV28 and TRBJ2-7, with D possibly being TRBD2 (5 bases). This CDR3 is 15 amino acids long. Between the trimmed V and J ends, which lost 3 bases and 2 bases, there was a span of 14 bases. The germline V gene encodes CDR1 MDHEN and CDR2 SYDVKM. The DNA of the CDR3 is TGTGCCAGCAGTTTTGCCAGCGGCCAAACCTACGAGCAGTACTTC. Translation gives CASSFASGQTYEQYF.

The J gene is TRBJ2-7, the V gene TRBV6-1; D perhaps matches TRBD1 (6 bases). Germline V CDR1 and CDR2: MNHNS, SASEGT. The germline V and J ends were trimmed by 3 bases and 1 base, with 10 bases remaining between them. The CDR3 spans 14 residues. Here the CDR3 reads CASSDPGQSYEQYF. The CDR3 DNA reads as TGTGCCAGCAGTGATCCCGGACAGTCCTACGAGCAGTACTTC.

The V call is TRBV7-8, the J call TRBJ1-1; D possibly corresponds to TRBD1 (5 bases). Germline-derived CDR1 and CDR2 are SGHVS and FQNEAQ. The V gene lost 9 bases and the J gene lost 2 bases, with 13 bases spanning the gap. The CDR3 consists of 13 residues. CDR3 DNA: TGTGCCAGTGCGAGACAGCTAAACACTGAAGCTTTCTTT. It encodes CASARQLNTEAFF.

The chain combines TRBV29-1 with TRBJ2-7; 8 positions agree with TRBD1. The germline CDR1 and CDR2 sequences are SQVTM and ANQGSEA. The CDR3 is 12 amino acids. V was clipped by 7 bases and J by 5 bases; unmatched bases: 7. Written as DNA, the CDR3 is TGCAGCGGGGCGACAGGGGCCCACGAGCAGTACTTC. Protein sequence: CSGATGAHEQYF.

The V and J genes are TRBV12-3 or TRBV12-4 and TRBJ2-5; D possibly corresponds to TRBD2 (5 bases). The CDR3 sequence is 15 residues long. V was trimmed by 2 bases and J by 4 bases, leaving 14 bases between them. The CDR3 is CASSLLATPGETQYF. The CDR3 DNA sequence: TGTGCCAGCAGTTTACTAGCCACTCCAGGAGAGACCCAGTACTTC.

The chain is built from TRBV20-1 and TRBJ2-1; 11 bases are shared with TRBD2. Unmatched junction bases numbered 11, after V lost 5 bases and J lost 8 bases. The CDR3 runs 15 residues. Germline V gives CDR1 DFQATT, CDR2 SNEGSKA (reference sequence). CDR3 loop: CSAGGELAGVDEQFF. The CDR3 region has the DNA TGCAGTGCTGGCGGGGAACTAGCGGGGGTGGATGAGCAGTTCTTC.

The V and J genes are TRBV27 and TRBJ2-7; D is ambiguous. Between the trimmed V and J ends, which lost 6 bases and 3 bases, there was a span of 6 bases. The CDR3 contains 11 residues. The V gene's germline CDR1 is MNHEY and CDR2 SMNVEV (reference sequence). CDR3 nucleotides: TGTGCCAGCAGGGGGTTCTACGAGCAGTACTTC. Translating it yields CASRGFYEQYF.

In this sample, this clonotype turned up a few times. V usage is TRBV11-2 and J usage is TRBJ1-1; D call uncertain. The CDR3 totals 13 residues. Trimming left V 7 bases short and J 2 bases short, with 11 bases between. Germline V CDR1 and CDR2: SGHAT, FQNNGV. CDR3 in amino acids: CASILGGNTEAFF. The CDR3, as DNA: TGTGCCAGCATCCTAGGCGGTAACACTGAAGCTTTCTTT.

The V call is TRBV20-1, the J call TRBJ1-6, with TRBD1 matching 7 bases. The CDR3 has 14 residues. J lost 2 bases, V lost 6 bases, and 4 bases had no gene match. CDR1 and CDR2 (germline): DFQATT, SNEGSKA (reference sequence). For the CDR3, the DNA is TGCAGTGCAGGGGGCGGCACCTATAATTCACCCCTCCACTTT. This codes for CSAGGGTYNSPLHF.

Many counts were recorded for this clonotype. The chain joins TRBV4-3 to TRBJ2-1, with no clear D. Germline-derived CDR1 and CDR2 are LGHNA and YSLEER. The CDR3 spans 13 residues. V was trimmed by 0 bases and J by 10 bases, leaving 10 bases between them. The CDR3 region is CASSQDLPKEQFF. Here the CDR3 DNA reads TGCGCCAGCAGCCAAGATTTACCAAAGGAGCAGTTCTTC.

The V and J genes are TRBV4-1 and TRBJ1-2; no firm D call. In germline, CDR1 is MGHRA, CDR2 YSYEKL. V lost 0 bases and J lost 5, with 10 bases in between. The CDR3 is 14 residues long. The CDR3 sequence: CASSQDLWTYGYTF. Here the CDR3 DNA reads TGCGCCAGCAGCCAAGATCTTTGGACTTATGGCTACACCTTC.

This clonotype was counted only a few times. The gene calls are TRBV27 and TRBJ1-5; D uncertain. The CDR3 sequence is 11 residues long. Germline CDR1 MNHEY, CDR2 SMNVEV (reference sequence). Trimming stripped 10 bases from V and 3 bases from J, with 7 bases between. The CDR3 DNA reads TGTGCCACCGGATACAATCAGCCCCAGCATTTT. Its protein product is CATGYNQPQHF.

The rearrangement uses TRBV5-1 and TRBJ1-1, with 8 bases fitting TRBD1. The CDR3 is 14 residues long. Germline CDR1 is SGHRS and CDR2 is YFSETQ. Trimming at V came to 4 bases and at J to 5 bases, leaving 7 bases not matched to a gene. The CDR3, as DNA: TGCGCCAGCAGCCCGGCCACAGGGGGGACTGAAGCTTTCTTT. Translating gives CASSPATGGTEAFF.

The V call is TRBV9, the J call TRBJ1-1; no firm D call. The V gene's germline CDR1 is SGDLS and CDR2 YYNGEE. The V end lost 4 bases, the J end lost 1 base, and 8 bases lay between the germline ends. The CDR3 sequence is 13 residues long. CDR3 sequence (DNA): TGTGCCAGCAGCCCCCCGACGAACACTGAAGCTTTCTTT. Encoded protein: CASSPPTNTEAFF.

Concerning this clonotype: A clone one base away is much larger, so this may be a read error. The chain combines TRBV5-6 with TRBJ2-1, with D unclear. This CDR3 is 12 amino acids long. Germline V gene sequence: CDR1 SGHDT, CDR2 YYEEEE. CDR3 in DNA: TGTGCCAGCAGACGCAAACGCAATGAGCAGTCCTTC. This gives the protein CASRRKRNEQSF.

This rearrangement joins TRBV2 to TRBJ1-4, with no clear D. The CDR3 runs to 14 residues. Germline V gives CDR1 SNHLY, CDR2 FYNNEI. V gave up 7 bases and J gave up 8 bases, with 17 bases separating them. CDR3 in amino acids: CASNPGSEGEKLFF. DNA of the CDR3: TGTGCCAGCAACCCCGGGTCAGAAGGGGAAAAACTGTTTTTT. The full variable domain, its missing parts supplied by reference TRBV2 and TRBJ1-4, is EPEVTQTPSHQVTQMGQEVILRCVPISNHLYFYWYRQILGQKVEFLVSFYNNEISEKSEIFDDQFSVERPDGSNFTLKIRSTKLEDSAMYFCASNPGSEGEKLFFGSGTQLSVL.

This clonotype showed up just a few times. J is TRBJ1-2 and V is TRBV12-3 or TRBV12-4; possibly TRBD1 for D (5 bases). V gave up 1 base and J gave up 3 bases, with 9 bases separating them. The CDR3 is 14 amino acids. The CDR3 here is CASSLVGVDYGYTF. CDR3 DNA sequence: TGTGCCAGCAGTTTAGTAGGGGTCGACTATGGCTACACCTTC.

This clonotype was counted between two and nine times. V and J are TRBV2 and TRBJ2-7; D is uncertain. V shed 5 bases and J shed 6 bases, with 14 bases lying between them. CDR3 length: 13 amino acids. Germline V gene lookup returns CDR1 SNHLY and CDR2 FYNNEI. The CDR3 spells CASSPPAPFEQYF. CDR3 in DNA: TGTGCCAGCAGTCCCCCAGCCCCCTTCGAGCAGTACTTC.